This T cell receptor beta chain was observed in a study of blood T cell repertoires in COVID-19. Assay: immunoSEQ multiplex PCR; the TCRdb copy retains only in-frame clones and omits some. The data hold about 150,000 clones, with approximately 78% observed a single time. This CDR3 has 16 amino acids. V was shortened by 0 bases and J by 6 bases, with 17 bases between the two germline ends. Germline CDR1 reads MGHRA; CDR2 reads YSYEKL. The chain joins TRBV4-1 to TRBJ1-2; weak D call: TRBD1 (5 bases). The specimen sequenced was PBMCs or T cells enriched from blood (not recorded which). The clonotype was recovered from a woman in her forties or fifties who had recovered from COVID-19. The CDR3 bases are TGCGCCAGCAGCCAAGAATGGGGGGGATCCGTCCATGGCTACACCTTC. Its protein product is CASSQEWGGSVHGYTF.